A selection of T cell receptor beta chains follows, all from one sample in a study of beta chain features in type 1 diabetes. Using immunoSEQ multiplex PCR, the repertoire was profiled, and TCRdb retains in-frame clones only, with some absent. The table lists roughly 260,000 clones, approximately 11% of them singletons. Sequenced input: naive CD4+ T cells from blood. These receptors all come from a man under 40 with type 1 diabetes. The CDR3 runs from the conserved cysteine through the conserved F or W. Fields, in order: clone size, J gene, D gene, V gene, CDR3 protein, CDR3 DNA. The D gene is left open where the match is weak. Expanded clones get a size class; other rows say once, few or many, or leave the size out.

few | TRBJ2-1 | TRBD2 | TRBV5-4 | CASSFPGAGGYNEQFF | TGTGCCAGCAGCTTTCCCGGAGCGGGGGGCTACAATGAGCAGTTCTTC
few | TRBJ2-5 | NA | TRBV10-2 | CASSESDGGEGETQYF | TGCGCCAGCAGTGAGTCAGATGGGGGCGAGGGCGAGACCCAGTACTTC
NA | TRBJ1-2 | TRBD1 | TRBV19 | CARTGTGEPGYTF | TGTGCCAGGACCGGGACAGGGGAGCCTGGCTACACCTTC
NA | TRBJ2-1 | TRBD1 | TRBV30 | CAWTQGAAHEQFF | TGTGCCTGGACACAGGGGGCCGCGCATGAGCAGTTCTTC
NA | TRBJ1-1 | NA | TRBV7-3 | CASSFSMNTEAFF | TGTGCCAGCAGCTTTTCTATGAACACTGAAGCTTTCTTT
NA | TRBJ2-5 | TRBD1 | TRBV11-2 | CASSPDRGQTQYF | TGTGCCAGCAGCCCGGACAGGGGACAGACCCAGTACTTC
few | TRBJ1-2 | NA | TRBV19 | CATTRGANYGYTF | TGTGCCACCACACGCGGGGCTAACTATGGCTACACCTTC
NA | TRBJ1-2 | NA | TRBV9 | CASSERGGADGYTF | TGTGCCAGCAGCGAACGTGGCGGGGCCGATGGCTACACCTTC
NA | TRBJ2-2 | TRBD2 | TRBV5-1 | CASSPNPGGNTGELFF | TGCGCCAGCAGCCCTAATCCGGGGGGGAACACCGGGGAGCTGTTTTTT
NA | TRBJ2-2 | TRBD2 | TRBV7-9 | CASSFPRGGTGELFF | TGTGCCAGCAGCTTTCCGCGGGGGGGTACCGGGGAGCTGTTTTTT
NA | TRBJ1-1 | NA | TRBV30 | CAWSLRISNTEAFF | TGTGCCTGGAGTCTGAGGATTTCGAACACTGAAGCTTTCTTT
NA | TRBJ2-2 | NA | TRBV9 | CASSLSGASNTGELFF | TGTGCCAGCAGCCTGAGTGGGGCCTCGAACACCGGGGAGCTGTTTTTT
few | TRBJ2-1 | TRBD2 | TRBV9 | CASSVVGAGGEYNEQFF | TGTGCCAGCAGCGTAGTTGGGGCGGGGGGGGAATACAATGAGCAGTTCTTC
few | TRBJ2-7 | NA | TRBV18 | CASSAGTKAREQYF | TGTGCCAGCTCAGCCGGGACAAAGGCTCGCGAGCAGTACTTC
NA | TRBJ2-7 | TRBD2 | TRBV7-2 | CASSLLAGPSYEQYF | TGTGCCAGCAGCCTACTAGCGGGCCCCTCCTACGAGCAGTACTTC
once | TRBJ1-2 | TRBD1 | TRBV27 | CASRGTGGYGYTF | TGTGCCAGCAGGGGGACAGGGGGATATGGCTACACCTTC